This TCR beta chain derives from a study of shared clonotypes between healthy human individuals. Findings and limits, study-wide: Unshared clonotypes carried lower generation probabilities than those common to all four donors.

Regarding this clone: Its antigen is undetermined.

Using immunoSEQ multiplex PCR, the repertoire was profiled, and TCRdb retains in-frame clones only, with some absent. The profile shows about 2,500,000 clones, 90% to 95% of them singletons. Between the trimmed V and J ends, which lost 5 bases and 3 bases, there was a span of 8 bases. From germline, CDR1 is LNHDA and CDR2 SQIVND (reference sequence). CDR3 size: 14 residues. The material sequenced was naive CD4+ T cells sorted from blood. Documented subset: CD45RA+ positively selected. This sequence was found in a man younger than 35 in good health. The rearrangement links TRBV19 to TRBJ1-6; D is possibly TRBD1 (5 bases). CDR3 in amino acids: CASSEGSYNSPLHF. The CDR3 nucleotides read TGTGCCAGTAGTGAGGGGAGCTATAATTCACCCCTCCACTTT.